A selection of T cell receptor beta chains follows, all from one sample in a study of T cells after posttransplantation cyclophosphamide. Measured with immunoSEQ multiplex PCR; TCRdb has only the in-frame clones, and not every one. The repertoire holds tens of thousands of clones, with almost 95% as singletons. Sequencing input: PBMCs. These receptors were obtained from a woman aged 45-60 years in good health and a related stem cell transplant donor. Each CDR3 is given with its conserved first and last residue. A D gene is named only where the DNA matches it firmly. The listing skips clone size in some rows; elsewhere it reads once, few, many or a size class.

abundance	d_gene	v_gene	j_gene	CDR3aa	CDR3nt
.	TRBD2	TRBV29-1	TRBJ2-5	CSARLAGGETQYF	TGCAGCGCCAGACTAGCGGGGGGGGAGACCCAGTACTTC
.	.	TRBV19	TRBJ1-1	CASRVGLTNTEAFF	TGTGCCAGTAGGGTTGGACTCACGAACACTGAAGCTTTCTTT
.	.	TRBV7-9	TRBJ2-2	CASSPGTRNTGELFF	TGTGCCAGCAGCCCCGGGACACGAAACACCGGGGAGCTGTTTTTT
.	.	TRBV6-5	TRBJ2-6	CASSPRSGANVLTF	TGTGCCAGCAGCCCTAGGTCTGGGGCCAACGTCCTGACTTTC
.	TRBD2	TRBV30	TRBJ2-3	CAWSRPGLAGVTQYF	TGTGCCTGGAGTAGGCCGGGACTAGCGGGAGTTACGCAGTATTTT
.	TRBD2	TRBV2	TRBJ2-1	CASSWTGRGVYNEQFF	TGTGCCAGCAGCTGGACTGGGCGGGGGGTCTACAATGAGCAGTTCTTC
.	.	TRBV6-1	TRBJ2-7	CASSPRVNGYEQYF	TGTGCCAGCAGTCCTCGTGTTAACGGGTACGAGCAGTACTTC
.	TRBD1	TRBV7-9	TRBJ1-6	CASSSTQGASSPLHF	TGTGCCAGCAGCTCAACCCAGGGGGCAAGTTCACCCCTCCACTTT
.	TRBD1	TRBV28	TRBJ1-5	CASSEPGQGLQPQHF	TGTGCCAGCAGTGAACCGGGACAGGGTCTTCAGCCCCAGCATTTT
once	.	TRBV29-1	TRBJ2-7	CSVEEEGAYEQYF	TGCAGCGTTGAAGAGGAGGGGGCGTACGAGCAGTACTTC
.	TRBD1	TRBV29-1	TRBJ1-6	CSAQTGGNSPLHF	TGCAGCGCTCAAACAGGGGGTAATTCACCCCTCCACTTT
.	TRBD1	TRBV29-1	TRBJ2-7	CSVIKTGDFYEQYF	TGCAGCGTCATTAAGACAGGGGACTTCTACGAGCAGTACTTC
.	TRBD2	TRBV19	TRBJ2-3	CASSSSGGVTDTQYF	TGTGCCAGTAGTTCTAGCGGGGGGGTCACAGATACGCAGTATTTT
.	TRBD2	TRBV19	TRBJ2-3	CASSIRAPRGNTDTQYF	TGTGCCAGTAGTATCCGAGCACCGCGGGGGAACACAGATACGCAGTATTTT
.	.	TRBV27	TRBJ2-7	CASSLGAPTTYEQYF	TGTGCCAGCAGTTTGGGGGCCCCCACCACCTACGAGCAGTACTTC
.	.	TRBV6-1	TRBJ1-2	CASSTVRSNYGYTF	TGTGCCAGCAGCACAGTGAGATCTAACTATGGCTACACCTTC
.	TRBD1	TRBV19	TRBJ1-5	CASSTGQGINQPQHF	TGTGCCAGTAGTACGGGACAGGGGATCAATCAGCCCCAGCATTTT
.	.	TRBV19	TRBJ2-7	CATSPTATYEQYF	TGTGCCACCTCTCCGACAGCAACCTACGAGCAGTACTTC
.	.	TRBV19	TRBJ2-7	CASSMYGSQDDYEQYF	TGTGCCAGTAGTATGTACGGGAGCCAAGATGACTACGAGCAGTACTTC
.	TRBD2	TRBV25-1	TRBJ2-5	CASSAWTSGAQETQYF	TGTGCCAGCAGTGCCTGGACTAGCGGGGCCCAAGAGACCCAGTACTTC